These T cell receptor beta chains were read from a single sample in a study of blood T cell repertoires in COVID-19. Only in-frame clones appear in the TCRdb table, and some are missing; sequencing was by immunoSEQ multiplex PCR. Among about 150,000 clones listed, approximately 80% were seen once. Sequencing was done on a sample of peripheral blood. These receptors all come from a woman aged 40 to 50 with active or convalescent COVID-19. Each CDR3 is given with its conserved first and last residue. The D gene is left open where the match is weak. Clone size is not always given. Where it is, it says once, few, many or a class for expanded clones.

J gene: TRBJ2-7
V gene: TRBV6-5
D gene: TRBD2
clone size: -
CDR3 protein: CASSSGGTYEQYF
CDR3 DNA: TGTGCCAGCAGTAGCGGGGGGACCTACGAGCAGTACTTC

J gene: TRBJ1-2
V gene: TRBV19
D gene: TRBD1
clone size: -
CDR3 protein: CASSFDRGYGYTF
CDR3 DNA: TGTGCCAGTAGTTTCGACAGGGGCTATGGCTACACCTTC

J gene: TRBJ1-1
V gene: TRBV14
D gene: -
clone size: -
CDR3 protein: CASSQQGRNTEAFF
CDR3 DNA: TGTGCCAGCAGCCAGCAGGGTCGGAACACTGAAGCTTTCTTT

J gene: TRBJ1-1
V gene: TRBV7-6
D gene: -
clone size: -
CDR3 protein: CASSLGRAREKFMNTEAFF
CDR3 DNA: TGTGCCAGCAGCTTAGGTCGTGCGCGGGAGAAATTCATGAACACTGAAGCTTTCTTT

J gene: TRBJ1-4
V gene: TRBV19
D gene: -
clone size: -
CDR3 protein: CATLPSRANNEKLFF
CDR3 DNA: TGTGCCACACTCCCCAGCAGGGCCAATAATGAAAAACTGTTTTTT

J gene: TRBJ2-7
V gene: TRBV25-1
D gene: -
clone size: -
CDR3 protein: CASSDGVTYFSYEQYF
CDR3 DNA: TGTGCCAGCAGTGACGGGGTAACATACTTTTCCTACGAGCAGTACTTC

J gene: TRBJ1-1
V gene: TRBV2
D gene: -
clone size: few
CDR3 protein: CASSEVDQGQLTEAFF
CDR3 DNA: TGTGCCAGCAGTGAAGTTGATCAGGGACAACTCACTGAAGCTTTCTTT

J gene: TRBJ2-5
V gene: TRBV27
D gene: -
clone size: -
CDR3 protein: CASSLTLAGKTQYF
CDR3 DNA: TGTGCCAGCAGTTTAACGCTAGCCGGAAAGACCCAGTACTTC

J gene: TRBJ2-1
V gene: TRBV9
D gene: -
clone size: once
CDR3 protein: CASSVETGPYNEQFF
CDR3 DNA: TGTGCCAGCAGCGTAGAGACAGGACCCTACAATGAGCAGTTCTTC

J gene: TRBJ2-1
V gene: TRBV10-3
D gene: TRBD1
clone size: -
CDR3 protein: CAISAGQGGYNEQFF
CDR3 DNA: TGTGCCATCAGTGCTGGACAGGGGGGATACAATGAGCAGTTCTTC

J gene: TRBJ1-3
V gene: TRBV27
D gene: -
clone size: -
CDR3 protein: CASSLSGSGGNTIYF
CDR3 DNA: TGTGCCAGCAGTTTAAGCGGGTCTGGTGGAAACACCATATATTTT

J gene: TRBJ1-1
V gene: TRBV19
D gene: -
clone size: -
CDR3 protein: CATRLRGPNTEAFF
CDR3 DNA: TGTGCCACCCGTCTCAGGGGCCCGAACACTGAAGCTTTCTTT

J gene: TRBJ1-4
V gene: TRBV5-6
D gene: TRBD1
clone size: -
CDR3 protein: CASSIRQGGNEKLFF
CDR3 DNA: TGTGCCAGCAGCATCCGACAGGGGGGCAATGAAAAACTGTTTTTT

J gene: TRBJ1-1
V gene: TRBV21-1
D gene: -
clone size: -
CDR3 protein: CASSKEEGAEAFF
CDR3 DNA: TGTGCCAGCAGCAAAGAGGAAGGGGCTGAAGCTTTCTTT

J gene: TRBJ1-2
V gene: TRBV3-1/TRBV3-2
D gene: -
clone size: -
CDR3 protein: CASSPLGEVDYGYTF
CDR3 DNA: TGTGCCAGCAGCCCGCTCGGGGAGGTCGACTATGGCTACACCTTC

J gene: TRBJ1-2
V gene: TRBV6-5
D gene: -
clone size: once
CDR3 protein: CASSPAGPYGYTF
CDR3 DNA: TGTGCCAGCAGTCCAGCAGGGCCCTATGGCTACACCTTC

J gene: TRBJ2-7
V gene: TRBV6-5
D gene: TRBD2
clone size: -
CDR3 protein: CASSYSSGGPYYEQYF
CDR3 DNA: TGTGCCAGCAGTTATTCTTCGGGAGGGCCCTACTACGAGCAGTACTTC

J gene: TRBJ2-1
V gene: TRBV4-3
D gene: -
clone size: -
CDR3 protein: CASSQVRLAEDNEQFF
CDR3 DNA: TGCGCCAGCAGCCAAGTAAGGTTAGCGGAGGACAATGAGCAGTTCTTC

J gene: TRBJ1-6
V gene: TRBV7-2
D gene: TRBD1
clone size: -
CDR3 protein: CASSLPPRTGGSYNSPLHF
CDR3 DNA: TGTGCCAGCAGCTTACCACCTAGAACAGGGGGTTCCTATAATTCACCCCTCCACTTT

J gene: TRBJ1-5
V gene: TRBV4-2
D gene: TRBD1
clone size: -
CDR3 protein: CASSQGTGFDQPQHF
CDR3 DNA: TGTGCCAGCAGCCAAGGGACAGGGTTTGACCAGCCCCAGCATTTT

J gene: TRBJ1-1
V gene: TRBV27
D gene: TRBD1
clone size: -
CDR3 protein: CASSFRRDRGQAEAFF
CDR3 DNA: TGTGCCAGCAGTTTCAGACGAGACAGGGGGCAGGCTGAAGCTTTCTTT

J gene: TRBJ1-2
V gene: TRBV7-2
D gene: -
clone size: -
CDR3 protein: CASSFDSIYGYTF
CDR3 DNA: TGTGCCAGCAGCTTTGACAGCATCTATGGCTACACCTTC

J gene: TRBJ1-6
V gene: TRBV5-8
D gene: TRBD1
clone size: once
CDR3 protein: CASSFPDRQHSPLHF
CDR3 DNA: TGTGCCAGCAGCTTCCCGGACAGGCAACATTCACCCCTCCACTTT